This T cell receptor beta chain was captured in a study of CD8+ T cells in alopecia areata. Findings and caveats of the study: Scalp sequencing also captures normal skin's resident alphabeta T cells.

This clone is termed medium-sized (0.01 to 0.1%). Its antigen is undetermined. RNA, once extracted, was reverse transcribed into cDNA for use as the sequencing template. Sequencing was performed with immunoSEQ multiplex PCR; in TCRdb, only in-frame clones are kept and a portion is missing. Among under 250,000 clones, 50% to 60% were seen once, and the ten largest hold approximately 0.5%. The clonotype comes from a human donor with alopecia areata. The source was CD4+ T cells sorted from blood, collected at week 0.

CDR3 coding DNA: TGTGCCAGCAGCCCCGATCTCTCTGGAAACACCATATATTTT. It codes for CASSPDLSGNTIYF. V is TRBV7-9 and J is TRBJ1-3, with D uncertain. Germline lookup yields CDR1 SEHNR and CDR2 FQNEAQ (reference sequence). The CDR3 covers 14 residues. Deletions cut 5 bases from V and 0 bases from J, with 8 bases between.